Sequencing of this T cell receptor beta chain was carried out in a study of blood T cell repertoires in COVID-19. Study-wide context: The analysed material was cDNA or gDNA that came from T cells, B-cell-depleted T cells, or PBMCs.

V shed 1 base and J 1 base; nucleotides not matched to a gene: 1. The germline gives CDR1 LNHDA, CDR2 SQIVND (reference sequence). The CDR3 length is 15 residues. The cohort comprised adults aged about 18 to 90 years residing in some 24 US areas. Cohorts were assigned according to the clinical history that participants reported. TCRdb's copy holds only in-frame clones and misses some; the assay was immunoSEQ multiplex PCR. The sample has 200,000 to 250,000 clones; under 90% are singletons. The receptor was isolated from a woman in her thirties or forties who had been exposed to COVID-19. The specimen was PBMCs or T cells enriched from blood (not recorded which). The chain links TRBV19 to TRBJ1-1; 9 bases match TRBD1. This chain's CDR3 is CASSIGDRANTEAFF. CDR3 coding DNA: TGTGCCAGTAGTATAGGGGACAGGGCGAACACTGAAGCTTTCTTT.